The 9 T cell receptor beta chains reported below all come from one sample, sequenced in a study of cytomegalovirus exposure and HLA in healthy donors. Primers: 60 Vbeta forward and 13 Jbeta reverse. Libraries were prepared by immunoSEQ multiplex PCR; TCRdb keeps only in-frame clonotypes and omits some of them. The sample comprises 110,000 or so clones, roughly 79% of which are singletons, and around 1.2% rests with the top ten. Source material: PBMCs. These TCRs come from a man aged 40-50 years in good health and CMV-seronegative.

The V gene is TRBV18, the J gene TRBJ1-5; 10 nucleotides agree with TRBD1. Trimming cost V 3 bases and J 4 bases; bases outside gene matches: 0. Looked up from germline, CDR1 is KGHSH and CDR2 is LQKENI. CDR3 length equals 14 residues. Written as DNA, the CDR3 is TGTGCCAGCTCACCGGGACAGGGGAATCAGCCCCAGCATTTT. This encodes CASSPGQGNQPQHF.

The chain carries TRBV18 and TRBJ2-7; D not resolved. The CDR3 covers 13 residues. CDR1 KGHSH and CDR2 LQKENI come from the germline V gene. The V end was cut by 2 bases, the J end by 6 bases, with 11 bases between. CDR3 coding DNA: TGTGCCAGCTCACCAGGGTCTCCTAGCGAGCAGTACTTC. Translating gives CASSPGSPSEQYF.

V usage is TRBV10-3 and J usage is TRBJ1-1; D not resolved. V was clipped by 0 bases and J by 0 bases, with 8 bases between them. The germline V gene encodes CDR1 ENHRY and CDR2 SYGVKD. The CDR3 runs to 15 residues. The CDR3 region is CAISESADLNTEAFF. As DNA, the CDR3 is TGTGCCATCAGTGAGTCTGCGGATTTGAACACTGAAGCTTTCTTT.

This clone was detected a few times. The V call is TRBV5-5, the J call TRBJ1-5, with a weak D call TRBD1 (5 bases). CDR1 is SGHKS, CDR2 YYEKEE, per germline (reference sequence). The V and J ends lost 0 bases and 7 bases respectively, with 14 bases between them. The length of the CDR3 is 15 residues. In nucleotides, the CDR3 is TGTGCCAGCAGCTTGGTTGGGGGAGCGGGGCAGCCCCAGCATTTT. The encoded protein is CASSLVGGAGQPQHF.

Here the CDR3 DNA reads TGTGCCAGTAGTCCCGGACACCATAGCAATCAGCCCCAGCATTTT. Its protein product is CASSPGHHSNQPQHF. This sequence joins TRBV19 and TRBJ1-5, with D tentatively TRBD1 (5 bases). Germline V gene sequence: CDR1 LNHDA, CDR2 SQIVND (reference sequence). V lost 5 bases and J lost 0, with 11 bases in between. The CDR3 length is 15 residues.

The chain's CDR3 is CASSLLGLSETQYF. In DNA form, the CDR3 reads TGTGCCAGCAGTTTATTGGGGCTTTCTGAGACCCAGTACTTC. V usage is TRBV27 and J usage is TRBJ2-5, with a tentative D call TRBD1 (5 bases). Trimming pared 1 base from V and 5 bases from J, leaving 11 bases between. The germline V gene encodes CDR1 MNHEY and CDR2 SMNVEV (reference sequence). This CDR3 region has 14 residues.

V is TRBV5-6 and J is TRBJ1-5, with a weak D call TRBD1 (6 bases). The V gene's germline CDR1 is SGHDT and CDR2 YYEEEE. The germline V and J ends were trimmed by 1 base and 4 bases, with 12 bases remaining between them. The CDR3 has 15 residues. The DNA for the CDR3 is TGTGCCAGCAGCTTGTGGGCGGGGGCGAATCAGCCCCAGCATTTT. This codes for CASSLWAGANQPQHF.

For the CDR3, the DNA is TGTGCCAGCTCCCCCGCACCAAGAGGCTCTGGAAACACCATATATTTT. Residues: CASSPAPRGSGNTIYF. V is TRBV18 and J is TRBJ1-3; D is unclear. This CDR3 is built from 16 residues. Deletions cut 6 bases from V and 0 bases from J, with 15 bases between. The germline V gene has CDR1 KGHSH and CDR2 LQKENI.

The chain is built from TRBV5-1 and TRBJ1-1, with a tentative D call TRBD1 (6 bases). The V gene's germline CDR1 is SGHRS and CDR2 YFSETQ. Trimming took 3 bases from V and 1 from J, leaving 19 bases between them. The length of the CDR3 is 17 residues. Here the CDR3 reads CASSWKGTTTTNTEAFF. The DNA for the CDR3 is TGCGCCAGCAGCTGGAAGGGGACAACAACTACGAACACTGAAGCTTTCTTT. Complete variable domain (other parts from reference TRBV5-1 and TRBJ1-1): KAGVTQTPRYLIKTRGQQVTLSCSPISGHRSVSWYQQTPGQGLQFLFEYFSETQRNKGNFPGRFSGRQFSNSRSEMNVSTLELGDSALYLCASSWKGTTTTNTEAFFGQGTRLTVV.